The sequence of this T cell receptor beta chain was determined in a study of post-analysis software for immune sequencing data. The study's findings and limits: Higher frequency in patients than in controls was seen for 5 or 6 TRBV segments, with TRBV5-6, TRBV5-1 and TRBV20-1 among them. Controls had significantly higher normalized Chao1 diversity than multiple sclerosis patients.

Regarding this clonotype: Its antigen is as yet unknown.

Trimming removed 3 bases at V and 4 bases at J, with 13 bases between. CDR1 is SQVTM, CDR2 ANQGSEA, per germline. CDR3 length: 14 residues. Tagging with unique molecular identifiers was a feature of the TCR beta cDNA libraries. TCRdb analysed the PCR reads with MiXCR anew, one entry per CDR3 protein. The data hold hundreds of thousands of distinct CDR3 sequences, with about 32% observed a single time. This chain connects TRBV29-1 to TRBJ2-1; maybe TRBD1 (6 bases). The TCR comes from a girl between 5 and 17 years old with multiple sclerosis. The material sequenced was blood. CDR3: CSVDPTGFYNEQFF. For the CDR3, the DNA is TGCAGCGTTGACCCCACAGGGTTTTACAATGAGCAGTTCTTC.